This T cell receptor (beta chain) was sequenced during a study of blood T cell repertoires in COVID-19. Across the whole study: Researchers got acute and convalescent COVID-19 samples from the United States, Italy and Spain. T cells, B-cell-depleted T cells, or PBMCs provided the cDNA or gDNA that served as material.

Those enrolled in Seattle joined during active infection and were followed longitudinally afterward. Per the authors' pipeline: Cell counts per sample came from amplifying reference gene primers. Produced via immunoSEQ multiplex PCR; TCRdb's table is partial and in-frame only. From that table come the V and J calls and clone size; the DNA was used to work out D and trimming. In the table there are under 200,000 clones, over 80% of which are singletons. The germline V gene has CDR1 SNHLY and CDR2 FYNNEI. The CDR3 spans 16 residues. The V end lost 3 bases, the J end lost 4 bases, and 15 bases lay between the germline ends.

The receptor was isolated from an elderly woman with COVID-19, enrolled during active disease. The V call is TRBV2, the J call TRBJ2-2; a possible D gene is TRBD1 (6 bases). The material sequenced was peripheral blood. This CDR3 is CASSDVGGLSTGELFF. DNA for the CDR3: TGTGCCAGCAGTGACGTTGGGGGCTTATCCACCGGGGAGCTGTTTTTT.